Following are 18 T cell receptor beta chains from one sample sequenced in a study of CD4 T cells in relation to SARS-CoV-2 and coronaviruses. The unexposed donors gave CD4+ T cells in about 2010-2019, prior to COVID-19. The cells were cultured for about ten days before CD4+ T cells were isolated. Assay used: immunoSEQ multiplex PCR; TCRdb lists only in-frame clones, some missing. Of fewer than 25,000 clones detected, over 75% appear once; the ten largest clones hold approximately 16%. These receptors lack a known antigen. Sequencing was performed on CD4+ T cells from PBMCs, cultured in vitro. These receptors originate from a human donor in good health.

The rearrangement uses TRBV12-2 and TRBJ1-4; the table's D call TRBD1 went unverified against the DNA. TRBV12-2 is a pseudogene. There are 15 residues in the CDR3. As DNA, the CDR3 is TGTGCAAGTCGCTTGATACAGGGGAAAGGTGAAAAACTGTTTTTT. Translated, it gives CASRLIQGKGEKLFF.

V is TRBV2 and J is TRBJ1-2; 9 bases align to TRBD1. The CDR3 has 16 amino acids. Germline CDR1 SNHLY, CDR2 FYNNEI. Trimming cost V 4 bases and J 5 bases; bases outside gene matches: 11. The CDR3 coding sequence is TGTGCCAGCAGTGTCACGCTACAGGGGGCGCGGTATGGCTACACCTTC. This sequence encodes CASSVTLQGARYGYTF.

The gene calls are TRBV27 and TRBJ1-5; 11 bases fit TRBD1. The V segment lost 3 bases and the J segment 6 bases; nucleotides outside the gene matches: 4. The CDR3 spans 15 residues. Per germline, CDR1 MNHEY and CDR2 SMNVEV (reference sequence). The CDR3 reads CASSFWGQGGQPQHF. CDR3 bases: TGTGCCAGCAGTTTTTGGGGACAGGGGGGTCAGCCCCAGCATTTT.

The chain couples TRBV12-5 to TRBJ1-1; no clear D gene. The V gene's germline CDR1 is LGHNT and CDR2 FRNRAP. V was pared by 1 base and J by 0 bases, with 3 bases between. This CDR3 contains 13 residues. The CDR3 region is CASGLDLNTEAFF. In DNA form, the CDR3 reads TGTGCTAGTGGTTTGGACCTGAACACTGAAGCTTTCTTT.

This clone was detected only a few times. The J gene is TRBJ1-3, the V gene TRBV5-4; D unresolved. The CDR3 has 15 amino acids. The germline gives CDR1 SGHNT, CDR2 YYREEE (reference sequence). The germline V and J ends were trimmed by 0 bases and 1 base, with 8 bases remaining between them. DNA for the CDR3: TGTGCCAGCAGCTTGGTTGGCAAGTCTGGAAACACCATATATTTT. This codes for CASSLVGKSGNTIYF.

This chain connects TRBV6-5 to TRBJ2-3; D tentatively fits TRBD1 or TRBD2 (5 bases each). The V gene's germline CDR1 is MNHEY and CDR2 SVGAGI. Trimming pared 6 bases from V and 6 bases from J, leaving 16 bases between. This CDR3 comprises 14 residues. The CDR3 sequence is CASSRNDRGDTQYF. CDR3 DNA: TGTGCCAGCAGCCGCAATGACAGAGGGGATACGCAGTATTTT.

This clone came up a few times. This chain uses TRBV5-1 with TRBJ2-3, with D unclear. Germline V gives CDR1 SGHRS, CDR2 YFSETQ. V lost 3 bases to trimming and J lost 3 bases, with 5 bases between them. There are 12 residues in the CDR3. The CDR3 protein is CASSSATDTQYF. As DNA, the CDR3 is TGCGCCAGCAGCTCCGCAACAGATACGCAGTATTTT.

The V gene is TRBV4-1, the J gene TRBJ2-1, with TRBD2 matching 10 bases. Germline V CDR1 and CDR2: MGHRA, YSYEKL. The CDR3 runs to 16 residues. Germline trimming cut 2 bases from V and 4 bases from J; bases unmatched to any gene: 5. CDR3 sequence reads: CASSQLSGRGYNEQFF. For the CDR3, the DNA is TGCGCCAGCAGCCAATTGAGCGGGAGGGGGTACAATGAGCAGTTCTTC.

The CDR3 DNA sequence: TGTGCCAGCAGCTGGACAGGGGGCGCGGGCAATCAGCCCCAGCATTTT. Protein product: CASSWTGGAGNQPQHF. The chain employs TRBV7-8 and TRBJ1-5; 11 positions agree with TRBD1. V shed 4 bases and J 2 bases; nucleotides not matched to a gene: 4. This CDR3 region has 16 residues. Germline V CDR1 and CDR2: SGHVS, FQNEAQ.

The CDR3 nucleotides are TGTGCCAGCAGTGAACACCGGGCGAAGGCCGCTTTCTTT. As protein: CASSEHRAKAAFF. This chain uses TRBV6-1 with TRBJ1-1; D is ambiguous. There are 13 residues in the CDR3. Germline V CDR1 and CDR2: MNHNS, SASEGT. With 2 bases removed from V and 11 bases from J, the gap between germline ends came to 15 bases.

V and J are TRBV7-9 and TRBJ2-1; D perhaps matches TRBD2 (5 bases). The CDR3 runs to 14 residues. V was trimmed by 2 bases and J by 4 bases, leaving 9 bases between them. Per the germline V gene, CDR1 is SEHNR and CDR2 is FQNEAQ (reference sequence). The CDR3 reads CASSLQEAYNEQFF. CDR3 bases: TGTGCCAGCAGCTTACAGGAGGCGTACAATGAGCAGTTCTTC.

The CDR3 nucleotides read TGTGCCAGCAGCGTAGGGGCAGGGGGCTTGGAGACCCAGTACTTC. Encoded protein: CASSVGAGGLETQYF. This chain uses TRBV9 with TRBJ2-5, with 8 positions matching TRBD1. Germline assignment: CDR1 SGDLS and CDR2 YYNGEE. This CDR3 has 15 amino acids. Trimming at V came to 0 bases and at J to 5 bases, leaving 6 bases not matched to a gene.

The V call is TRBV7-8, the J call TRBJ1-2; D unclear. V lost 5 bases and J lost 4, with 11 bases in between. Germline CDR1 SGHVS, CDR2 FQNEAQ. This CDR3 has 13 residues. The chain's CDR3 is CASSPSEFYGYTF. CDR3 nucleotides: TGTGCCAGCAGCCCCTCCGAGTTCTATGGCTACACCTTC.

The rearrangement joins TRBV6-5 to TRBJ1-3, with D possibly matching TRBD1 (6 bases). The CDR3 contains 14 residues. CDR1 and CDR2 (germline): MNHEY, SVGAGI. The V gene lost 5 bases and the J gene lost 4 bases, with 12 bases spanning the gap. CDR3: CASSTGLTGNTIYF. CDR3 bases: TGTGCCAGCAGTACAGGGCTTACAGGAAACACCATATATTTT.

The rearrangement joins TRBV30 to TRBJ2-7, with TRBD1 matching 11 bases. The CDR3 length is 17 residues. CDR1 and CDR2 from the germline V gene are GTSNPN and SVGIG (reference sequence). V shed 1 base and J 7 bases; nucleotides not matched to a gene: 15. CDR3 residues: CAWSGLSTGTGGREQYF. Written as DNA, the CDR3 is TGTGCCTGGAGTGGTCTTAGTACCGGGACAGGGGGTAGGGAGCAGTACTTC.

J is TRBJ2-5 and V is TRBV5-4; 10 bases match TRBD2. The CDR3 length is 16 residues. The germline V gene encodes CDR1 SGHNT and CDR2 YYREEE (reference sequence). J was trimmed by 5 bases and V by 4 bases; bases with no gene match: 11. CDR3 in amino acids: CASSPRVLAGVETQYF. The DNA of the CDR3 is TGTGCCAGCAGCCCTCGGGTTCTAGCGGGAGTCGAGACCCAGTACTTC.

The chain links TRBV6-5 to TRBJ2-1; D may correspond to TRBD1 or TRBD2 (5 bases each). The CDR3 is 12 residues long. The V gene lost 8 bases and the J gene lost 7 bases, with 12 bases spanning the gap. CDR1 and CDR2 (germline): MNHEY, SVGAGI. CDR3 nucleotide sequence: TGTGCCAGCGGACTCAGGGCTAATGAGCAGTTCTTC. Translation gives CASGLRANEQFF.

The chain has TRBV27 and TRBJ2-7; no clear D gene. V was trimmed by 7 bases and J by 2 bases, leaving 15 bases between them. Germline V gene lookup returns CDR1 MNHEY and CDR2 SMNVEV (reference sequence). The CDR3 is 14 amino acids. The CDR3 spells CASTLHAETYEQYF. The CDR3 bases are TGTGCCAGCACCTTACACGCGGAGACCTACGAGCAGTACTTC.